This TCR beta chain was recorded in a study of blood T cells in healthy people across ages. Whole-study findings and limits: With donor CMV status unknown, expanded clonotype changes were possibly confounded.

With regard to this clonotype: The antigen is undetermined.

Peripheral blood from each donor was collected in a volume of about 10 milliliters. No fewer than 6 million PBMCs went into each sample. Primers used in a second PCR of roughly 6 to 11 cycles were a sample-barcoded 5' primer and a J-beta primer mix. Every single cDNA molecule received a tag from a template-switch adaptor with 12 random nucleotides. TCRdb called the 5' RACE reads again in MiXCR, with one record for every CDR3 protein. The table shows about 380,000 distinct CDR3 sequences, with 45% to 65% occurring only once. Germline V lookup: CDR1 DFQATT, CDR2 SNEGSKA (reference sequence). V was pared by 6 bases and J by 5 bases, with 15 bases of the junction left unmatched. The CDR3 consists of 17 residues.

This receptor was taken from a man aged 55 to 69 in good health. Sequencing used blood. The chain carries TRBV20-1 and TRBJ2-3; 12 bases are shared with TRBD1. The CDR3 loop is CSAPRTGTGGYVDTQYF. The CDR3 nucleotides are TGCAGTGCCCCGAGAACCGGGACAGGGGGCTATGTAGATACGCAGTATTTT.